This T cell receptor beta chain was observed in a study of Ad26.COV2.S vaccination and SARS-CoV-2 variants. Trimming removed 1 base at V and 3 bases at J, with 8 bases between. The CDR3 is 13 amino acids. From germline, CDR1 is SGHTS and CDR2 YDEGEE. Libraries were prepared by immunoSEQ multiplex PCR; TCRdb keeps only in-frame clonotypes and omits some of them. The sample gives about 350,000 clones, under 95% of which show up once; roughly 3.9% is in the top ten. This receptor was identified in a human donor who had recovered from COVID-19. The chain recombines TRBV5-8 with TRBJ2-7; D remains ambiguous. The sample consisted of peripheral blood, taken after recovery from COVID-19. CDR3 amino acids: CASSLRASYEQYF. In DNA form, the CDR3 reads TGTGCCAGCAGCTTGAGGGCTAGCTACGAGCAGTACTTC.